These 8 T cell receptor beta chains were all obtained from the same sample, sequenced in a study of T-cell reconstitution after alpha-beta-depleted transplantation in children. Unique molecular identifiers were used to barcode this TCRbeta library. MiXCR, run by TCRdb on the PCR reads, gives a single entry per CDR3 protein. The table records fewer than 550,000 distinct CDR3 sequences, around 10% of them present only once. The sequencing here drew on PBMCs, mostly from graft donor cells, taken 180 days after TCRalphabeta/CD19-depleted stem cell transplant. These receptors came from a female patient aged 2-15 years who had a stem cell transplant for aplastic anemia, so the T cells may come from the graft donor.

The CDR3: CASSPSRQLIYGYTF. CDR3 nucleotides: TGTGCCAGCAGCCCGAGTCGCCAGCTGATCTATGGCTACACCTTC. The chain employs TRBV7-2 and TRBJ1-2; unclear D gene. The CDR3 contains 15 residues. In germline, CDR1 is SGHTA, CDR2 FQGNSA. V was trimmed by 5 bases and J by 4 bases, leaving 17 bases between them.

This chain uses TRBV7-8 with TRBJ2-7; 7 positions match TRBD1. J lost 4 bases, V lost 2 bases, and 5 bases had no gene match. CDR3 length: 14 amino acids. From germline, CDR1 is SGHVS and CDR2 FQNEAQ. The CDR3, as DNA: TGTGCCAGCAGCTTACCTACCAGGGGGTACGAGCAGTACTTC. As protein: CASSLPTRGYEQYF.

There are a few counts of this clonotype. The gene calls are TRBV15 and TRBJ1-1; 8 positions agree with TRBD1. With V trimmed by 1 base and J by 7 bases, 2 bases remained unmatched. This CDR3 is 13 amino acids long. Germline V CDR1 and CDR2: LNHNV, YYDKDF (reference sequence). CDR3 nucleotide sequence: TGTGCCACCAGCAGAGCAGGGGGCGGTGAAGCTTTCTTT. This encodes CATSRAGGGEAFF.

Only a few counts were recorded for this clonotype. The chain carries TRBV28 and TRBJ1-1, with D hard to call. Trimming removed 1 base from V and 1 base from J, with 16 bases in between. The V gene's germline CDR1 is MDHEN and CDR2 SYDVKM. This CDR3 spans 17 amino acids. The CDR3 DNA reads as TGTGCCAGCAGTTTATCATGGGTTCTATCAACGAACACTGAAGCTTTCTTT. Protein sequence: CASSLSWVLSTNTEAFF.

The CDR3 DNA reads as TGCGCCAGCAGCTTGGACTCCCCTAGCAATCAGCCCCAGCATTTT. The encoded protein is CASSLDSPSNQPQHF. The V and J genes are TRBV5-1 and TRBJ1-5; unclear D gene. The CDR3 covers 15 residues. Per germline, CDR1 SGHRS and CDR2 YFSETQ. Trimming left V 0 bases short and J 0 bases short, with 7 bases between.

This CDR3 reads CASSNNDFGYTF. DNA for the CDR3: TGTGCCAGCAGCAACAATGACTTTGGCTACACCTTC. The chain uses TRBV6-6 and TRBJ1-2; D gene unclear. This CDR3 is 12 amino acids long. Germline loops: CDR1 MNHNY, CDR2 SVGAGI (reference sequence). V was shortened by 6 bases and J by 7 bases, with 12 bases between the two germline ends.

A few counts support this clonotype. The chain carries TRBV28 and TRBJ1-6, with D hard to call. The CDR3 has 15 residues. Germline CDR1 MDHEN, CDR2 SYDVKM. Trimming left V 7 bases short and J 0 bases short, with 10 bases between. CDR3 DNA: TGTGCCAGCATTTCCTCGGGCTCCTATAATTCACCCCTCCACTTT. Residues: CASISSGSYNSPLHF.

The chain is built from TRBV20-1 and TRBJ2-1; 10 bases line up with TRBD2. The J segment lost 0 bases and the V segment lost 0 bases, leaving 11 bases of the junction unmatched. Germline CDR1 reads DFQATT; CDR2 reads SNEGSKA (reference sequence). The CDR3 runs 19 residues. The DNA for the CDR3 is TGCAGTGCTAGAGAAACGGGACTAGCGCGAATCCTCTCCTACAATGAGCAGTTCTTC. The encoded protein is CSARETGLARILSYNEQFF.